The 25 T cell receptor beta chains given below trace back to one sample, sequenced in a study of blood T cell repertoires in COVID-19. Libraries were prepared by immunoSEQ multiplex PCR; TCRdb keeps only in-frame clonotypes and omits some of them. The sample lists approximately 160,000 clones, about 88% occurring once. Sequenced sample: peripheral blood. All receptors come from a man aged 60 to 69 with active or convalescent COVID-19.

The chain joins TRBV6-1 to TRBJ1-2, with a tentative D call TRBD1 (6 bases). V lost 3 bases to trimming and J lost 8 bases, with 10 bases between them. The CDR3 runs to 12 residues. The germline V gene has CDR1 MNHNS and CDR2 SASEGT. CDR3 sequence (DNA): TGTGCCAGCAGTGACGACAGGTGGGGCTACACCTTC. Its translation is CASSDDRWGYTF.

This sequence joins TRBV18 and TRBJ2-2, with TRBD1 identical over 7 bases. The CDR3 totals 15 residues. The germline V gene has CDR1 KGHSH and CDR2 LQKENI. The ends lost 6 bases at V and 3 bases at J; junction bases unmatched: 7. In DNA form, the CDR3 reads TGTGCCAGCTCTCCCCCACAGGGGTACACCGGGGAGCTGTTTTTT. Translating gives CASSPPQGYTGELFF.

CDR3 sequence (DNA): TGTGCCAGCAGTGGACTAGCGGGAGGAGGGAACACAGATACGCAGTATTTT. Its protein is CASSGLAGGGNTDTQYF. The V call is TRBV4-2, the J call TRBJ2-3, with TRBD2 matching over 14 bases. The J segment lost 2 bases and the V segment lost 6 bases, leaving 7 bases of the junction unmatched. Germline V gene sequence: CDR1 LGHNA, CDR2 YNFKEQ. The CDR3 is 17 residues long.

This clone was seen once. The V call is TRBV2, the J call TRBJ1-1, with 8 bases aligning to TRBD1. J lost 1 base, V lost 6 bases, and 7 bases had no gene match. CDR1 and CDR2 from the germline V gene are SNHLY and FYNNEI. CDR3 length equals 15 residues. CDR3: CASSPQGAWNTEAFF. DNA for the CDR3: TGTGCCAGCAGCCCGCAGGGGGCGTGGAACACTGAAGCTTTCTTT.

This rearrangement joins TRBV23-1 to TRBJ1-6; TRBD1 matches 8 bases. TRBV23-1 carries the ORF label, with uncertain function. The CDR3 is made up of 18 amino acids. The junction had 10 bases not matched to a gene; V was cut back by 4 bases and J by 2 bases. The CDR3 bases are TGCGCCAGCAGTCCCCGGACAGGGAATCACGCCTATAATTCACCCCTCCACTTT. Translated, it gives CASSPRTGNHAYNSPLHF.

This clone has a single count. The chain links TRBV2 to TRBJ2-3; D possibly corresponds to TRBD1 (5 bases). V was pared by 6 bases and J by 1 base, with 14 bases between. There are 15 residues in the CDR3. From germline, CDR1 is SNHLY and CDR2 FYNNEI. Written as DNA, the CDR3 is TGTGCCAGCAGACGCAGAGACAGACGCACAGATACGCAGTATTTT. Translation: CASRRRDRRTDTQYF.

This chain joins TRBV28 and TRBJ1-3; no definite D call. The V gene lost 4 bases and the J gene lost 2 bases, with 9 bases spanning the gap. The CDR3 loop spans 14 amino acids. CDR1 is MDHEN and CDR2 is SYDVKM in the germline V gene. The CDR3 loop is CASSYGGAGNTIYF. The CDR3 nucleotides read TGTGCCAGCAGTTATGGCGGGGCTGGAAACACCATATATTTT.

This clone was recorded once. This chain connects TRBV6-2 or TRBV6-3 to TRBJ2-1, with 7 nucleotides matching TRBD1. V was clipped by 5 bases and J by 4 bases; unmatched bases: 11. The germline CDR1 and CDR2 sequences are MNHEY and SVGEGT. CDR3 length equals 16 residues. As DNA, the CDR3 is TGTGCCAGCAGTCGCTTGGGGGACAGCCTATACAATGAGCAGTTCTTC. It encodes CASSRLGDSLYNEQFF.

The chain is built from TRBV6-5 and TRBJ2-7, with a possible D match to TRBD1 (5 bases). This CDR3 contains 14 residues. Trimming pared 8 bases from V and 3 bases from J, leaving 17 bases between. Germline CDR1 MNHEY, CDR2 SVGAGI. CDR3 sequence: CASASDIGIYEQYF. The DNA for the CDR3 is TGTGCCAGCGCCTCGGACATTGGGATCTACGAGCAGTACTTC.

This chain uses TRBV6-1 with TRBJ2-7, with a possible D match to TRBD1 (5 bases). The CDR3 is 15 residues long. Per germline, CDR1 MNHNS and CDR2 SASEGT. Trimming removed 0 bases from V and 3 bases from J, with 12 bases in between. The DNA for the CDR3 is TGTGCCAGCAGTGAAGCTGCAGGGTCATTCTACGAGCAGTACTTC. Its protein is CASSEAAGSFYEQYF.

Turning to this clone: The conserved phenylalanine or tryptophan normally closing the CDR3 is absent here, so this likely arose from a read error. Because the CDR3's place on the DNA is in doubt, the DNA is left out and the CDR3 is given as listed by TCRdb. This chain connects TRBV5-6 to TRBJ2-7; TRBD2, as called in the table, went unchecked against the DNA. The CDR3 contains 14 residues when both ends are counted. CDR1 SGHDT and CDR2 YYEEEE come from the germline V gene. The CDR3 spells CASTDLAQPNVEHI.

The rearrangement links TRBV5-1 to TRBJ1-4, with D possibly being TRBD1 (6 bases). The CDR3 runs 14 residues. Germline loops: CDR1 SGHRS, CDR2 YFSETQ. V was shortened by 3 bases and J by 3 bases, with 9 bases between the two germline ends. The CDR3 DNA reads TGCGCCAGCAGCTGGGACAACCCTAATGAAAAACTGTTTTTT. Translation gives CASSWDNPNEKLFF.

The CDR3 here is CASSELGHGNQPQHF. CDR3 sequence (DNA): TGTGCCAGCAGTGAATTGGGGCATGGAAATCAGCCCCAGCATTTT. This sequence joins TRBV6-1 and TRBJ1-5; D is possibly TRBD1 (5 bases). The germline V gene encodes CDR1 MNHNS and CDR2 SASEGT. This CDR3 has 15 residues. Trimming removed 2 bases at V and 4 bases at J, with 12 bases between.

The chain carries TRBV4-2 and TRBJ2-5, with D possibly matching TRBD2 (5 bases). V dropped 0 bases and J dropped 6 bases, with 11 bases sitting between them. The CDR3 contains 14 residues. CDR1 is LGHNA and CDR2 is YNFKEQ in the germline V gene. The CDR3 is CASSQDLERKTQYF. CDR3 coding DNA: TGTGCCAGCAGCCAAGATCTTGAGCGGAAGACCCAGTACTTC.

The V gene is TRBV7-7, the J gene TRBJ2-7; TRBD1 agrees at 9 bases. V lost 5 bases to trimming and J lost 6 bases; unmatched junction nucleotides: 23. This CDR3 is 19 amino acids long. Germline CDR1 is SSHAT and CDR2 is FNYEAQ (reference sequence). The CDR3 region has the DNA TGTGCCAGCAGCCCCCGGGGGACAGGGAACCCTAGTTTCCCGGGCGAGCAGTACTTC. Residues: CASSPRGTGNPSFPGEQYF. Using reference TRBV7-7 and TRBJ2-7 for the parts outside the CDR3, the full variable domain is GAGVSQSPRYKVTKRGQDVTLRCDPISSHATLYWYQQALGQGPEFLTYFNYEAQPDKSGLPSDRFSAERPEGSISTLTIQRTEQRDSAMYRCASSPRGTGNPSFPGEQYFGPGTRLTVT.

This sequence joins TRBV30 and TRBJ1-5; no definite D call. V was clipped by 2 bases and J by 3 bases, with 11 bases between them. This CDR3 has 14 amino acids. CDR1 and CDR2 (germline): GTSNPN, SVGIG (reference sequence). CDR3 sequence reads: CAWSIGLVNQPQHF. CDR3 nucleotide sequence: TGTGCCTGGAGTATCGGACTGGTCAATCAGCCCCAGCATTTT.

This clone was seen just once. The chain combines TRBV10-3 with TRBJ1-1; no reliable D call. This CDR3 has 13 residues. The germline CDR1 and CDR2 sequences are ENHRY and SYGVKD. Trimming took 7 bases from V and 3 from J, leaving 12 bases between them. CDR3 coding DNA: TGTGCCATCAACGTTCGGAGAGACACTGAAGCTTTCTTT. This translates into CAINVRRDTEAFF.

This CDR3 reads CASSSSGYGYTF. Here the CDR3 DNA reads TGTGCCAGCAGTTCTTCAGGCTATGGCTACACCTTC. V gene TRBV27 combines with J gene TRBJ1-2, with D uncertain. V was cut by 4 bases and J by 4 bases, with 7 bases left in between. The CDR3 runs 12 residues. From germline, CDR1 is MNHEY and CDR2 SMNVEV (reference sequence).

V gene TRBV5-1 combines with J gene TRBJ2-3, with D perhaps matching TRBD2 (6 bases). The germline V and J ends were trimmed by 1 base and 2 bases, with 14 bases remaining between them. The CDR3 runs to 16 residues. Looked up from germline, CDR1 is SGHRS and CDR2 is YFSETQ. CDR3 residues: CASSLIGAGNTDTQYF. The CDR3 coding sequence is TGCGCCAGCAGCTTGATTGGGGCGGGGAACACAGATACGCAGTATTTT.

CDR3 coding DNA: TGTGCCAGCAGCCATGGTTCAGGGGCAGTTAATGAAAAACTGTTTTTT. This encodes CASSHGSGAVNEKLFF. This chain connects TRBV3-1 (or the pseudogene TRBV3-2) to TRBJ1-4, with a possible D match to TRBD1 (6 bases). V lost 3 bases to trimming and J lost 4 bases, with 15 bases between them. This CDR3 spans 16 amino acids. Germline CDR1 is LGHDT and CDR2 is YNNKEL (reference sequence).

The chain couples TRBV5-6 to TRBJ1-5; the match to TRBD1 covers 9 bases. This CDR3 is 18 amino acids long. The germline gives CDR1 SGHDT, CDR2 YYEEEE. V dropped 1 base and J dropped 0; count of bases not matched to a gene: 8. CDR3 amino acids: CASSLRTGAKYSNQPQHF. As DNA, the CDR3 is TGTGCCAGCAGCTTGAGGACAGGGGCCAAATATAGCAATCAGCCCCAGCATTTT.

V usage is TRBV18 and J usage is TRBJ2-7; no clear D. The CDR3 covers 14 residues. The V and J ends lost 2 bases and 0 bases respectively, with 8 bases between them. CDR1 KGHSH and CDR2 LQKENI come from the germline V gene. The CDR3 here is CASSPSHSSYEQYF. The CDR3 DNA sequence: TGTGCCAGCTCACCATCCCACAGCTCCTACGAGCAGTACTTC.

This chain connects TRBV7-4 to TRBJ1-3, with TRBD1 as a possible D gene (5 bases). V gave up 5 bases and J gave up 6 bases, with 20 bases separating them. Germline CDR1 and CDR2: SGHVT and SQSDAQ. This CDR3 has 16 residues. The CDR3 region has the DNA TGTGCCAGCAGCAAAGAGGAGGGGATCCCTGAAAACACCATATATTTT. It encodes CASSKEEGIPENTIYF.

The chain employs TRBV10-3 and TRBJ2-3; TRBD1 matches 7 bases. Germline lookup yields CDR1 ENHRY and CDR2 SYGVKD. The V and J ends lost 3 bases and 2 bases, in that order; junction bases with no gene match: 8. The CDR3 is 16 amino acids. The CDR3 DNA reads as TGTGCCATCAGTGAACCAGGGGGACCTTTCACAGATACGCAGTATTTT. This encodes CAISEPGGPFTDTQYF.

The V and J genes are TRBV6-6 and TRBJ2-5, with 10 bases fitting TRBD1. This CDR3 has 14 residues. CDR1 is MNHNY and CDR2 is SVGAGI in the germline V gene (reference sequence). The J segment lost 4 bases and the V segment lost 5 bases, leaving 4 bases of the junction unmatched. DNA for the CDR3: TGTGCCAGCAGTAAGGACAGGGGGGGAGAGACCCAGTACTTC. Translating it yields CASSKDRGGETQYF.